This T cell receptor (beta chain) comes out of a study of blood T cell repertoires in COVID-19. Study information: Both acute and convalescent COVID-19 samples were obtained from the United States, Italy and Spain. Sources were T cells, B-cell-depleted T cells, or PBMCs; the material itself was cDNA or gDNA.

Authors' processing steps: How many nucleated cells were present was estimated from reference gene primer amplification. Profiling relied on immunoSEQ multiplex PCR, and the TCRdb table lists in-frame clones only, not all of them. That table is the source of V, J and clone size, and D and trimming were worked out from the DNA. This sample has about 87,000 clones, with about four fifths found just once. The sequence came from a woman aged 70-85 years with acute or convalescent COVID-19. Material: peripheral blood.

CDR3 bases: TGTGCCAGCAGCCAAGATCGGTCGGTTGGGGCCAACGTCCTGACTTTC. Translating gives CASSQDRSVGANVLTF. This chain uses TRBV4-2 with TRBJ2-6; D not certain. Trimming pared 0 bases from V and 3 bases from J, leaving 9 bases between. The CDR3 is 16 amino acids. In germline, CDR1 is LGHNA, CDR2 YNFKEQ.